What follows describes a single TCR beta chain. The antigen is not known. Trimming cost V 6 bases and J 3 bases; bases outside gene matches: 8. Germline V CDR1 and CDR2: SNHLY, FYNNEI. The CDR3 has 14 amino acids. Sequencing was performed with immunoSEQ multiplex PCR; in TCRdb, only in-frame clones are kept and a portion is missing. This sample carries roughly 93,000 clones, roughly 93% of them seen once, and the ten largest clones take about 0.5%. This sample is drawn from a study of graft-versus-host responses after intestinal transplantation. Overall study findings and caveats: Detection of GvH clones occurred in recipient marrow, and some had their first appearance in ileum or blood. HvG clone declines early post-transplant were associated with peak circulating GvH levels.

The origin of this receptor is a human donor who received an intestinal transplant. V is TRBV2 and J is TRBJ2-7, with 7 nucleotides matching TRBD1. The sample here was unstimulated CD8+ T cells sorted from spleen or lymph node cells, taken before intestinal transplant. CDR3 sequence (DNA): TGTGCCAGCAGGATAATACAGGGGTACTACGAGCAGTACTTC. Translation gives CASRIIQGYYEQYF.